A single T cell receptor (beta chain) is shown here with its context. Described treatment: 19 received Ad26.COV2.S at low or high dose, single or two shots; 5 received placebo; per-sample allocation not given. Day 63 after the first injection of vaccine or placebo was the sampling time. The sample originates from a study of Ad26.COV2.S vaccination and SARS-CoV-2 variants. CDR3 length: 15 residues. The data were produced by immunoSEQ multiplex PCR, yet TCRdb's version contains in-frame clones alone and is incomplete. The sample has over 200,000 clones, more than 75% seen once. This clonotype originated in a person aged 18-60 years who received the Ad26.COV2.S COVID-19 vaccine or a placebo. The material was peripheral blood, obtained in a trial of Ad26.COV2.S vaccine versus placebo. The genes are TRBV21-1 and TRBJ2-7. TRBV21-1 is listed as a pseudogene. The CDR3 loop is CASSLQGGTPYEQYF. Written as DNA, the CDR3 is TGTGCCAGCAGCCTCCAAGGGGGGACCCCCTACGAGCAGTACTTC.